One and the same sample provided the 18 T cell receptor beta chains below, sequenced in a study of blood T cell repertoires in COVID-19. TCRdb keeps only in-frame clones here, not all; method: immunoSEQ multiplex PCR. This repertoire shows 150,000 to 200,000 clones, 82% found once; its top ten account for over 7.5%. Material: peripheral blood. The receptors derive from a woman between 65 and 79 years old with acute or convalescent COVID-19.

DNA for the CDR3: TGCGCCAGCAGCTTGGACAGGGAATCTGGCTACACCTTC. Residues: CASSLDRESGYTF. The chain is built from TRBV5-1 and TRBJ1-2, with D perhaps matching TRBD1 (6 bases). V lost 0 bases and J lost 7, with 10 bases in between. The CDR3 has 13 residues. Germline CDR1 and CDR2: SGHRS and YFSETQ.

In its sample, this clone was seen once. The chain employs TRBV28 and TRBJ1-5; TRBD1 matches 8 bases. Germline values: CDR1 MDHEN, CDR2 SYDVKM. This CDR3 is 13 amino acids long. After removal of 7 bases from V and 6 bases from J, the junction contained 5 bases not matched to a gene. The CDR3 DNA reads as TGTGCCAGCAACCTCGACAGGGGTCAGCCCCAGCATTTT. As protein: CASNLDRGQPQHF.

The chain links TRBV5-6 to TRBJ2-3, with D possibly being TRBD2 (7 bases). Germline V gives CDR1 SGHDT, CDR2 YYEEEE. V lost 5 bases to trimming and J lost 3 bases, with 16 bases between them. There are 15 residues in the CDR3. As DNA, the CDR3 is TGTGCCAGCAGTCGGAGGGGGGGCCTTACAGATACGCAGTATTTT. It encodes CASSRRGGLTDTQYF.

This clone was recorded only once. Distinct nucleotide sequences in the sample also encode this CDR3. V and J are TRBV28 and TRBJ1-1; D may be TRBD1 (5 bases). Germline CDR1 reads MDHEN; CDR2 reads SYDVKM. The CDR3 has 12 amino acids. The V end was cut by 3 bases, the J end by 5 bases, with 7 bases between. The CDR3: CASSLRGTEAFF. The DNA for the CDR3 is TGTGCCAGCAGTTTGCGGGGGACTGAAGCTTTCTTT.

Notes on this clone: Other DNA sequences in this specimen translate into the identical CDR3. The V gene is TRBV5-4, the J gene TRBJ2-5, with 7 bases lining up with TRBD2. The CDR3 runs 13 residues. Losses at the gene ends were 1 base for V and 5 bases for J; bases not matched to a gene: 2. Germline V CDR1 and CDR2: SGHNT, YYREEE (reference sequence). The DNA for the CDR3 is TGTGCCAGCAGCTTGCAGGGAGGGGAGACCCAGTACTTC. It translates to CASSLQGGETQYF.

The V and J genes are TRBV18 and TRBJ2-5; D might be TRBD2 (5 bases). With 2 bases removed from V and 2 bases from J, the gap between germline ends came to 15 bases. The CDR3 is 16 amino acids. CDR1 is KGHSH, CDR2 LQKENI, per germline. DNA of the CDR3: TGTGCCAGCTCACCATTCGCAAGCGGCGGTCAAGAGACCCAGTACTTC. This gives the protein CASSPFASGGQETQYF.

The chain has TRBV19 and TRBJ1-5, with a possible D match to TRBD1 (5 bases). The CDR3 spans 16 residues. V was cut by 7 bases and J by 3 bases, with 19 bases left in between. Per germline, CDR1 LNHDA and CDR2 SQIVND (reference sequence). This chain's CDR3 is CASTDGGSPINQPQHF. DNA for the CDR3: TGTGCCAGTACGGACGGGGGGAGCCCCATCAATCAGCCCCAGCATTTT.

The rearrangement links TRBV3-1 (or the pseudogene TRBV3-2) to TRBJ2-1, with 8 bases lining up with TRBD1. The junction had 7 bases not matched to a gene; V was cut back by 0 bases and J by 6 bases. This CDR3 has 16 amino acids. Per germline, CDR1 LGHDT and CDR2 YNNKEL (reference sequence). The CDR3 region has the DNA TGTGCCAGCAGCCAAGACCCGGGACAGGACCTCAATGAGCAGTTCTTC. Its protein is CASSQDPGQDLNEQFF.

The V and J genes are TRBV7-2 and TRBJ1-5; TRBD1 aligns across 9 bases. This CDR3 region has 15 residues. Germline assignment: CDR1 SGHTA and CDR2 FQGNSA. The trim removed 5 bases at V and 6 bases at J, leaving 8 bases unmatched. The CDR3 DNA sequence: TGTGCCAGCAGCATAGACAGGGGACAGGGTCAGCCCCAGCATTTT. Translating gives CASSIDRGQGQPQHF.

V and J are TRBV19 and TRBJ2-7; maybe TRBD2 (5 bases). The ends were cut back, 1 base at V and 3 bases at J, with 10 bases in the middle. Germline V gene lookup returns CDR1 LNHDA and CDR2 SQIVND (reference sequence). This CDR3 region has 14 residues. The CDR3 spells CASSIAGENYEQYF. The CDR3 region has the DNA TGTGCCAGTAGTATAGCCGGGGAGAACTACGAGCAGTACTTC.

The chain uses TRBV2 and TRBJ2-5; D gene ambiguous. The CDR3 covers 11 residues. The germline gives CDR1 SNHLY, CDR2 FYNNEI. V shed 6 bases and J shed 5 bases, with 7 bases lying between them. The CDR3 sequence is CASRLFETQYF. The CDR3 DNA reads as TGTGCCAGCAGGTTATTTGAGACCCAGTACTTC.

The gene calls are TRBV4-2 and TRBJ2-1; D remains ambiguous. The ends were cut back, 0 bases at V and 0 bases at J, with 12 bases in the middle. The germline V gene encodes CDR1 LGHNA and CDR2 YNFKEQ. This CDR3 contains 17 residues. For the CDR3, the DNA is TGTGCCAGCAGCCAAGAGGCTCGCGGCGACTCCTACAATGAGCAGTTCTTC. It specifies CASSQEARGDSYNEQFF.

CDR3: CASSMYRGDYEQYF. The DNA for the CDR3 is TGTGCCAGTAGTATGTACAGGGGTGACTACGAGCAGTACTTC. The J gene is TRBJ2-7, the V gene TRBV19; TRBD1 matches 7 bases. This CDR3 has 14 amino acids. V lost 3 bases, J lost 3 bases, and 5 bases stayed unmatched. Germline V CDR1 and CDR2: LNHDA, SQIVND (reference sequence).

The rearrangement uses TRBV5-6 and TRBJ2-5; tentative D call: TRBD1 (6 bases). Deletions cut 5 bases from V and 0 bases from J, with 11 bases between. CDR1 and CDR2 from the germline V gene are SGHDT and YYEEEE. This CDR3 comprises 14 residues. DNA for the CDR3: TGTGCCAGCAGTTACGACAGGTACCAAGAGACCCAGTACTTC. Its translation: CASSYDRYQETQYF. The whole variable domain, filled in from reference TRBV5-6 and TRBJ2-5, reads DAGVTQSPTHLIKTRGQQVTLRCSPKSGHDTVSWYQQALGQGPQFIFQYYEEEERQRGNFPDRFSGHQFPNYSSELNVNALLLGDSALYLCASSYDRYQETQYFGPGTRLLVL.

The V and J genes are TRBV3-1 (or the pseudogene TRBV3-2) and TRBJ1-4; 9 bases map to TRBD1. The germline gives CDR1 LGHDT, CDR2 YNNKEL (reference sequence). This CDR3 contains 15 residues. V dropped 5 bases and J dropped 8; count of bases not matched to a gene: 9. The CDR3 loop reads CASSSLQGAGEKLFF. CDR3 in DNA: TGTGCCAGCAGCTCACTACAGGGGGCAGGAGAAAAACTGTTTTTT.

The chain recombines TRBV7-9 with TRBJ1-1, with 8 positions matching TRBD1. CDR3 size: 15 residues. Germline loops: CDR1 SEHNR, CDR2 FQNEAQ (reference sequence). V was clipped by 4 bases and J by 0 bases; unmatched bases: 4. The CDR3 DNA follows: TGTGCCAGCAGCTCCGGACAGGGAATGAACACTGAAGCTTTCTTT. Translating it yields CASSSGQGMNTEAFF.

This chain links TRBV9 with TRBJ1-2, with 8 positions matching TRBD1. V gave up 1 base and J gave up 7 bases; unmatched junction bases: 9. Germline values: CDR1 SGDLS, CDR2 YYNGEE. CDR3 length equals 15 residues. CDR3 sequence reads: CASSVTGTGSIGYTF. The DNA for the CDR3 is TGTGCCAGCAGCGTAACCGGGACAGGCTCTATTGGCTACACCTTC.

CDR3 DNA: TGTGCCAGCAGCTACCGGGGTCGGGATGAGCAGTTCTTC. Translating gives CASSYRGRDEQFF. The chain carries TRBV7-2 and TRBJ2-1, with D tentatively TRBD2 (5 bases). Germline values: CDR1 SGHTA, CDR2 FQGNSA. The CDR3 runs 13 residues. V lost 4 bases and J lost 8, with 12 bases in between.